This T cell receptor beta chain was sequenced during a study of blood T cell repertoires in COVID-19. For the study at large: Whether acute or convalescent, the COVID-19 samples came from the United States, Italy and Spain. The analysed material was cDNA or gDNA that came from T cells, B-cell-depleted T cells, or PBMCs.

The CDR3 has 18 residues. Per germline, CDR1 MDHEN and CDR2 SYDVKM. The trim removed 6 bases at V and 4 bases at J, leaving 13 bases unmatched. Authors' data handling: Counts of nucleated cells, estimated from reference gene primer amplification, were obtained. Data came from immunoSEQ multiplex PCR; TCRdb stores just in-frame clones and leaves some out. V, J and clone size are taken as reported in that table, and D and trimming were inferred from the DNA itself. Here the sample spans about 100,000 clones, more than 65% being singletons. Sequencing was performed on peripheral blood. The chain has TRBV28 and TRBJ2-7; TRBD2 matches 15 bases. This TCR came from a woman over 75 with active or convalescent COVID-19. The CDR3 reads CASSPGLAGGPVGYEQYF. In nucleotides, the CDR3 is TGTGCCAGCAGCCCCGGACTAGCGGGAGGGCCTGTGGGATACGAGCAGTACTTC. Full variable domain (missing parts from reference TRBV28 and TRBJ2-7): DVKVTQSSRYLVKRTGEKVFLECVQDMDHENMFWYRQDPGLGLRLIYFSYDVKMKEKGDIPEGYSVSREKKERFSLILESASTNQTSMYLCASSPGLAGGPVGYEQYFGPGTRLTVT.